This T cell receptor beta chain is from a study of OX40 agonist ivuxolimab in advanced cancers. This table comes from immunoSEQ multiplex PCR, and its TCRdb copy is limited to in-frame clones, with some not included. Altogether 5,300 or so clones are present, 65% to 70% being singletons, with the ten largest covering 35% to 40%. The origin of this receptor is an adult with an advanced solid tumor such as melanoma, head and neck, liver or kidney cancer. Sample: CD4+ or CD8+ T cells sorted from blood, taken in a trial of the OX40 agonist ivuxolimab.

CDR3: CASSPLTPGANVLTF. As DNA, the CDR3 is TGCGCCAGCAGCCCCCTAACCCCTGGGGCCAACGTCCTGACTTTC. The V and J genes are TRBV5-1 and TRBJ2-6; unclear D gene. Germline V gene lookup returns CDR1 SGHRS and CDR2 YFSETQ. This CDR3 has 15 residues. Trimming cost V 4 bases and J 2 bases, with 10 bases left between them.